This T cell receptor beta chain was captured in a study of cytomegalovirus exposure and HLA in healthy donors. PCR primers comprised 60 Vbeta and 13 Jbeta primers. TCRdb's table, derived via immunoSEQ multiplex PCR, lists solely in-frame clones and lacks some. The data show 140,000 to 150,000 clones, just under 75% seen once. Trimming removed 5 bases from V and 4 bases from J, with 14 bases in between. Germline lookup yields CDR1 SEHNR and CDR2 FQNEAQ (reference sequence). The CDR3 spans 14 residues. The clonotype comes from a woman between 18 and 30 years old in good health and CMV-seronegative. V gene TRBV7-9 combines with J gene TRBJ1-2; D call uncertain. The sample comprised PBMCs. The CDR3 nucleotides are TGTGCCAGCAGCCAATTTGACGGAGCCTATGGCTACACCTTC. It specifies CASSQFDGAYGYTF.